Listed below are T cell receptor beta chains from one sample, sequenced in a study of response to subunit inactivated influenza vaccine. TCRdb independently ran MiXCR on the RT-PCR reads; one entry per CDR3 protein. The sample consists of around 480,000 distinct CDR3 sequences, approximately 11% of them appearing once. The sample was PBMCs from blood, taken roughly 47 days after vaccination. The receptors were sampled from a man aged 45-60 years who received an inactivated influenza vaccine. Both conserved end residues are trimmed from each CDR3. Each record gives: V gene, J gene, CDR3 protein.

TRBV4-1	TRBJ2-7	ASSQGDGAAWEQY
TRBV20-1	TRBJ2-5	SARVDRGYQETQY
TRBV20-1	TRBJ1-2	SARISGYT
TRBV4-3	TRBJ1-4	ASSRGTQGNEKLF
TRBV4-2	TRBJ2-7	ASSQAGQGGREQY
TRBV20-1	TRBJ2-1	SALGLAGKREQF
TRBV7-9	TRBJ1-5	ASSLAVEPQH
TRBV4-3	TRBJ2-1	ASRPTSYAYNEQF
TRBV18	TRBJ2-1	ASSPLVSGSHYNEQF
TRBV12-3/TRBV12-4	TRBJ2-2	ASSSRAGYTGELF
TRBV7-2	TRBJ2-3	ASSWGSGNTDTQY
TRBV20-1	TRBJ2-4	SARGQGAAKNIQY
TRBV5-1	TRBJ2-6	ASSLAGTAYSGANVLT
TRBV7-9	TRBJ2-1	ASSLWGLWF
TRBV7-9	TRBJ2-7	ASSPPGQGTEQY
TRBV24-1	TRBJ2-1	ATGSGMVRTEQF
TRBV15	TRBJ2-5	ATSRTRGQETQY
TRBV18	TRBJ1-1	ASSPSRGWQTEAF
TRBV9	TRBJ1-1	ASSAAGTDEAF
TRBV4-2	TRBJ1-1	ASSQQTPLDPEAF
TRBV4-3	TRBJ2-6	ASSQDRDTDGSGANVLT
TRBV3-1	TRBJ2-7	ASSQGGTGAEQY
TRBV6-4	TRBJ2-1	ASSPGLATGEQF
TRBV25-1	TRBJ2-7	ASSGRPNGEQY
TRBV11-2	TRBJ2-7	ASNPGLGNHEQY
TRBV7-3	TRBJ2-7	ASSLTSGGSYEQY
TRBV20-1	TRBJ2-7	SASRDYEQY
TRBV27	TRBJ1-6	ASSYAVNSPLH
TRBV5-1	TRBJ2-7	ASSSRPRGASYEQY
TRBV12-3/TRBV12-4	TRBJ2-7	ASSHRGSDEQY
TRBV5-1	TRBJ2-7	ASSETGHIYEQY
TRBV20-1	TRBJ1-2	SATDRILNYGYT
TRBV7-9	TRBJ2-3	ASSPDRGFTDTQY
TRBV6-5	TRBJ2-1	ASSYLSLGNEQF
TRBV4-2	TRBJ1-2	ASSPIAGGAKSYGYT
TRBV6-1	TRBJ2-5	ASSEAEQQETQY
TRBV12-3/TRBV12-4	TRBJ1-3	ASSSPGGGGNTIY
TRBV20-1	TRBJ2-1	SARDPTGPYNEQF
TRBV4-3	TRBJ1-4	ASSQAWGGRNEKLF
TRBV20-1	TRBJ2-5	SASQIRETQY
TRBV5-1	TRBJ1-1	ASSLMGMNTEAF
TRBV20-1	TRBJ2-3	SAPKKAGGRTDTQY
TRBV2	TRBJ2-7	ASSGQGHEQY
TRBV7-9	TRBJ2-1	ATRSGYNEQF
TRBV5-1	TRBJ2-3	ASSPSGRTSTDTQY
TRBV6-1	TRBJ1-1	ASKPIGQNTEAF
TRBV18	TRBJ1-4	ASSPQTLTNEKLF
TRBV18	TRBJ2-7	ASSPGPSYEQY
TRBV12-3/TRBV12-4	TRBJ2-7	ASSLLSTSYEQY
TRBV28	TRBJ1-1	ASSFRRHTEAF
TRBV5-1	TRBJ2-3	ASSLRARTDTQY
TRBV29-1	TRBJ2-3	SVGSRGSDTQY
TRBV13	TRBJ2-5	ASNLLGPETQY
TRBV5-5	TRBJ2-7	ASSLAAGGIGMNEQY